This TCR beta chain emerged from a study of graft-versus-host responses after intestinal transplantation. About the study: The transplants performed in recipients were multivisceral, liver-intestinal, or isolated intestinal. The whole recipient group had anti-thymocyte globulin induction followed by tacrolimus and steroids for 2 to 3 years.

The data were produced by immunoSEQ multiplex PCR, yet TCRdb's version contains in-frame clones alone and is incomplete. The repertoire holds 25,000 to 35,000 clones, with 87% as singletons. Concerning this clone: Its matching antigen is unknown.

CDR3 length equals 13 residues. Germline CDR1 SGHRS, CDR2 YFSETQ. Trimming stripped 7 bases from V and 7 bases from J, with 17 bases between. General study points: Patients with graft-donor T cell macrochimerism had high graft-versus-host to host-versus-graft clonal ratios in allografts.

Sequencing used PBMCs, obtained 450 to 480 days after intestinal transplantation. The V call is TRBV5-1, the J call TRBJ1-2, with TRBD1 as a possible D gene (6 bases). The source is a human patient who received an intestinal transplant, so some T cells may come from the graft donor. CDR3: CASFNQGKSGYTF. The CDR3 DNA sequence: TGCGCCAGCTTCAATCAGGGGAAGTCTGGCTACACCTTC. Using reference TRBV5-1 and TRBJ1-2 for the parts outside the CDR3, the full variable domain is KAGVTQTPRYLIKTRGQQVTLSCSPISGHRSVSWYQQTPGQGLQFLFEYFSETQRNKGNFPGRFSGRQFSNSRSEMNVSTLELGDSALYLCASFNQGKSGYTFGSGTRLTVV.